One T cell receptor (beta chain) is described in this entry. This clone was recorded only once. The antigen this receptor binds is unknown. No base-level quality is on record; no much larger clone is a single base apart. TCRbeta CDR3 regions were amplified from genomic DNA by means of the immunoSEQ Assay, a bias-controlled multiplex PCR. As for the authors' bioinformatics: The number of nucleated cells in each sample was estimated from the amplification of reference gene primers within the assay. Sequence reads were collapsed and filtered to measure the absolute abundance of every unique TCRbeta CDR3 rearrangement. For each sample, productive Simpson clonality was calculated by taking the square root of Simpson's diversity index across productive rearrangements. The table was pulled from immuneACCESS by TCRdb, which kept in-frame rearrangements only. Such tables lose some clones; where checked, under half of the loss comes from unresolved V genes, and the rest has no known cause. V, J and clone size were drawn from that table, and D and trimming were deduced from the DNA. A total of 150,000 to 180,000 clones appear in this sample, around 84% of them only once. Around 7.8% of the sample goes to the ten largest clones.

The data originate from a study of blood T cell repertoires in COVID-19 (dated by TCRdb to the early 2020s). For the wider study: The collaborator samples originated in the United States, Italy and Spain and spanned the acute and convalescent phases of COVID-19. The prospective study material was composed of cDNA or gDNA derived from T cells, B-cell-depleted T cells, or PBMCs. The dataset comprised deeply sampled blood TCRbeta repertoires from subjects exposed to, actively infected with, or recovered from COVID-19. A freely available public database, intended as a resource for researchers studying the immune response to SARS-CoV-2, is where the repertoires were released. The samples were drawn from two sources: the first 160 participants of the ongoing ImmuneRACE study, and approximately 1,300 subjects contributed by 6 global collaborators. The sample metadata nearly always contained a de-identified subject ID, COVID-19 status, age in years and sex. Where available, HLA class I and class II types were taken from metadata supplied by the sample provider and were not determined by assay-based typing.

Enrolling through a virtual design, the prospective study's participants ranged in age from roughly 18 to 90 years and lived across roughly 23 United States geographic areas. To assign participants to cohorts, the prospective study relied on clinical history that participants themselves reported in a screening survey and a study questionnaire. ImmuneRACE Cohort 3 recovered participants were defined by two consecutive negative NP/OP PCR tests, healthcare professional clearance, or symptom resolution. In the prospective study, whole blood, serum and a nasopharyngeal or oropharyngeal swab were collected from each participant by mobile phlebotomists. Additional blood draws and questionnaires over a 2-month period could optionally be provided by prospective study participants. Prospective study blood samples were shipped either frozen or at room temperature before DNA extraction. Overall study outcomes, separate from this receptor: The amount of clinical and demographic metadata varied by source and participant and was provided uncurated.

The CDR3 runs 15 residues from the cysteine to the phenylalanine. Only the CDR3 part of the read is kept: 45 bases, read in frame from the first base. CDR1 and CDR2 were assigned from the germline V gene (reference sequence) as LNHDA and SQIVND. The germline V end is reduced by 1 base and the J end by 10 bases; junction bases left unmatched: 7. Recombination joined TRBV19 with TRBJ1-6, and TRBD1 matches 7 of the central bases. Material: PBMCs or T cells enriched from blood (not recorded which). This clonotype was obtained from a middle-aged man who had recovered from COVID-19. Read as DNA, the sequence is TGTGCCAGTAGTATAGGAACAGGGGTAGGGTCACCCCTCCACTTT. Its translation is CASSIGTGVGSPLHF.